This entry lists 29 T cell receptor beta chains sequenced from one sample in a study of cytomegalovirus exposure and HLA in healthy donors. PCR used 60 Vbeta primers and 13 Jbeta primers. Only in-frame clones appear in the TCRdb table, and some are missing; sequencing was by immunoSEQ multiplex PCR. The table includes around 140,000 clones, about four fifths detected once. The specimen sequenced was PBMCs. The receptor set was obtained from a male donor in good health and CMV-seronegative.

The gene calls are TRBV5-8 and TRBJ2-5; D unresolved. Near its end, the DNA agrees better with TRBJ2-7, so the J call may be wrong. CDR1 and CDR2 (germline): SGHTS, YDEGEE. This CDR3 spans 13 amino acids. The CDR3 DNA follows: TGTGCCAGCGGGCTGGATAACCCCTACGAGCAGTACTTC. It translates to CASGLDNPYEQYF.

This chain joins TRBV7-9 and TRBJ2-2; 7 positions agree with TRBD2. CDR3 size: 16 residues. Trimming cost V 2 bases and J 1 base; bases outside gene matches: 4. From germline, CDR1 is SEHNR and CDR2 FQNEAQ (reference sequence). CDR3 residues: CASSLWASGNTGELFF. CDR3 nucleotide sequence: TGTGCCAGCAGCTTATGGGCTAGCGGGAACACCGGGGAGCTGTTTTTT.

The CDR3 spells CAWSERMGPPNEKLFF. CDR3 coding DNA: TGTGCCTGGAGTGAGAGGATGGGGCCGCCTAATGAAAAACTGTTTTTT. The V and J genes are TRBV30 and TRBJ1-4; maybe TRBD1 (5 bases). V lost 1 base and J 3 bases, leaving 15 bases between the germline ends. The germline gives CDR1 GTSNPN, CDR2 SVGIG (reference sequence). This CDR3 region has 16 residues.

This chain links TRBV30 with TRBJ1-2, with TRBD1 identical over 8 bases. Germline V gene data show CDR1 as GTSNPN and CDR2 as SVGIG (reference sequence). Germline trimming cut 7 bases from V and 8 bases from J; bases unmatched to any gene: 9. The CDR3 spans 12 residues. The CDR3 sequence: CASDRGFHGYTF. The CDR3 DNA reads as TGTGCCTCCGACAGGGGTTTTCACGGCTACACCTTC.

V usage is TRBV19 and J usage is TRBJ1-1, with a possible D match to TRBD1 (5 bases). This CDR3 contains 14 residues. In germline, CDR1 is LNHDA, CDR2 SQIVND (reference sequence). V gave up 2 bases and J gave up 4 bases, with 11 bases separating them. The DNA of the CDR3 is TGTGCCAGTAGTATACAGGGCACGAGCACTGAAGCTTTCTTT. Translating gives CASSIQGTSTEAFF.

The chain recombines TRBV5-5 with TRBJ1-2, with no clear D. The ends were cut back, 4 bases at V and 4 bases at J, with 5 bases in the middle. The CDR3 runs 11 residues. Per the germline V gene, CDR1 is SGHKS and CDR2 is YYEKEE (reference sequence). The CDR3 here is CASSRAYGYTF. For the CDR3, the DNA is TGTGCCAGCAGCCGAGCCTATGGCTACACCTTC.

The chain couples TRBV7-9 to TRBJ1-2; no definite D call. The CDR3 is 14 residues long. Germline V CDR1 and CDR2: SEHNR, FQNEAQ (reference sequence). Trimming left V 1 base short and J 4 bases short, with 10 bases between. The CDR3 region is CASSLDPASYGYTF. Written as DNA, the CDR3 is TGTGCCAGCAGCTTAGACCCAGCGAGCTATGGCTACACCTTC.

The V and J genes are TRBV9 and TRBJ2-7, with TRBD2 identical over 7 bases. Trimming removed 0 bases from V and 0 bases from J; junction bases left unmatched: 3. This CDR3 has 15 residues. In germline, CDR1 is SGDLS, CDR2 YYNGEE. CDR3 nucleotide sequence: TGTGCCAGCAGCGTAGGGGAGCGGGGCTCCTACGAGCAGTACTTC. Translating gives CASSVGERGSYEQYF.

The genes are TRBV19 and TRBJ1-1; D is perhaps TRBD1 (5 bases). The CDR3 loop spans 11 amino acids. Trimming stripped 6 bases from V and 8 bases from J, with 10 bases between. Germline loops: CDR1 LNHDA, CDR2 SQIVND (reference sequence). The CDR3 bases are TGTGCCAGTAGATTGGGGCTAGAAGCTTTCTTT. This gives the protein CASRLGLEAFF.

V usage is TRBV5-1 and J usage is TRBJ2-3; 10 nucleotides align to TRBD2. The CDR3 sequence is 14 residues long. The germline V gene encodes CDR1 SGHRS and CDR2 YFSETQ. After removal of 9 bases from V and 6 bases from J, the junction contained 10 bases not matched to a gene. The CDR3 nucleotides read TGCGCCACCCAAGAGCGGGGGGGACGGGATACGCAGTATTTT. This codes for CATQERGGRDTQYF.

The V gene is TRBV5-1, the J gene TRBJ1-4; no clear D. The germline V and J ends were trimmed by 4 bases and 1 base, with 11 bases remaining between them. This CDR3 contains 15 residues. Germline CDR1 and CDR2: SGHRS and YFSETQ. CDR3 nucleotides: TGCGCCAGCAGCCCCGAGGGTCAAACTAATGAAAAACTGTTTTTT. Translating it yields CASSPEGQTNEKLFF.

This clone was counted only a few times. The genes are TRBV6-5 and TRBJ2-7, with TRBD1 matching 9 bases. J lost 1 base, V lost 0 bases, and 1 base had no gene match. The CDR3 totals 15 residues. Germline V CDR1 and CDR2: MNHEY, SVGAGI. CDR3 in DNA: TGTGCCAGCAGTTACTCCGGGACAGGGTCCTACGAGCAGTACTTC. It codes for CASSYSGTGSYEQYF.

This chain uses TRBV30 with TRBJ2-7; D unresolved. Trimming cost V 4 bases and J 6 bases, with 13 bases left between them. The CDR3 runs to 12 residues. Germline V gene lookup returns CDR1 GTSNPN and CDR2 SVGIG (reference sequence). CDR3 nucleotide sequence: TGTGCCTGGAACCACTTCGCCCGCGAGCAGTACTTC. Its translation: CAWNHFAREQYF.

This clone was counted once. The chain links TRBV5-6 to TRBJ2-1; D perhaps matches TRBD1 (5 bases). V was trimmed by 5 bases and J by 7 bases, leaving 22 bases between them. Per germline, CDR1 SGHDT and CDR2 YYEEEE. The CDR3 extends over 16 amino acids. The CDR3, as DNA: TGTGCCAGCAGACTACTACAGGCAAGTGGCATAAATGAGCAGTTCTTC. It translates to CASRLLQASGINEQFF.

The chain has TRBV5-1 and TRBJ2-4; TRBD1 aligns across 10 bases. This CDR3 contains 14 residues. Germline CDR1 is SGHRS and CDR2 is YFSETQ. V dropped 4 bases and J dropped 8; count of bases not matched to a gene: 6. As DNA, the CDR3 is TGCGCCAGCAGCCCCCGGGACAGGGGTGACATTCAGTACTTC. It encodes CASSPRDRGDIQYF. Using reference TRBV5-1 and TRBJ2-4 for the parts outside the CDR3, the full variable domain is KAGVTQTPRYLIKTRGQQVTLSCSPISGHRSVSWYQQTPGQGLQFLFEYFSETQRNKGNFPGRFSGRQFSNSRSEMNVSTLELGDSALYLCASSPRDRGDIQYFGAGTRLSVL.

V is TRBV27 and J is TRBJ2-1; 16 bases map to TRBD2. The germline V gene encodes CDR1 MNHEY and CDR2 SMNVEV (reference sequence). V gave up 0 bases and J gave up 0 bases; unmatched junction bases: 2. CDR3 length: 19 residues. CDR3 protein: CASSLSGLAGGYSYNEQFF. The CDR3 DNA reads TGTGCCAGCAGTTTATCGGGACTAGCGGGGGGGTACTCCTACAATGAGCAGTTCTTC.

The V gene is TRBV5-6, the J gene TRBJ1-1; D unresolved. CDR1 is SGHDT, CDR2 YYEEEE, per germline. V shed 4 bases and J shed 7 bases, with 11 bases lying between them. The CDR3 is made up of 12 amino acids. The CDR3 DNA reads TGTGCCAGCAGCGGACCGGGAGTTGAAGCTTTCTTT. It encodes CASSGPGVEAFF.

This clone was found a few times. The chain is built from TRBV4-3 and TRBJ1-2; D remains unclear. Germline lookup yields CDR1 LGHNA and CDR2 YSLEER. The CDR3 is 15 amino acids. Between the trimmed V and J ends, which lost 0 bases and 3 bases, there was a span of 11 bases. The CDR3 loop reads CASSQDLGSDYGYTF. The DNA for the CDR3 is TGCGCCAGCAGCCAAGATCTCGGCAGCGACTATGGCTACACCTTC.

In its sample, this clone was seen a few times. This chain connects TRBV6-5 to TRBJ1-2; D may be TRBD1 (6 bases). This CDR3 has 13 residues. With 5 bases removed from V and 5 bases from J, the gap between germline ends came to 12 bases. Germline CDR1 reads MNHEY; CDR2 reads SVGAGI. The CDR3 nucleotides are TGTGCCAGCAGTATCACCGGACAGTATGGCTACACCTTC. Amino acids: CASSITGQYGYTF.

The rearrangement uses TRBV7-2 and TRBJ2-3, with 9 bases that match TRBD2. The CDR3 has 17 amino acids. Germline CDR1 and CDR2: SGHTA and FQGNSA. With V trimmed by 1 base and J by 6 bases, 11 bases remained unmatched. In nucleotides, the CDR3 is TGTGCCAGCAGCTTAGAAGCGGGGGGCGACAGGAGGGATACGCAGTATTTT. Its protein is CASSLEAGGDRRDTQYF.

The genes are TRBV9 and TRBJ2-5; no clear D. Matching the DNA end better, TRBJ2-7 makes the J call doubtful. The CDR3 has 14 residues. Germline loops: CDR1 SGDLS, CDR2 YYNGEE. The chain's CDR3 is CASSVAQLPYEQYF. The CDR3 DNA reads TGTGCCAGCAGCGTAGCACAACTACCCTACGAGCAGTACTTC.

The genes are TRBV18 and TRBJ1-5; the match to TRBD1 covers 12 bases. The CDR3 has 14 amino acids. Looked up from germline, CDR1 is KGHSH and CDR2 is LQKENI. Trimming removed 3 bases from V and 7 bases from J; junction bases left unmatched: 1. The CDR3 DNA reads as TGTGCCAGCTCACCGGGACAGGGGGCGCAGCCCCAGCATTTT. The encoded protein is CASSPGQGAQPQHF.

The rearrangement links TRBV27 to TRBJ1-1; D may be TRBD1 (6 bases). V lost 4 bases and J 7 bases, leaving 25 bases between the germline ends. Germline V gives CDR1 MNHEY, CDR2 SMNVEV (reference sequence). This CDR3 contains 17 residues. The chain's CDR3 is CASSSQYAPRGRGEAFF. The DNA for the CDR3 is TGTGCCAGCAGTTCCCAATATGCCCCCAGGGGACGGGGTGAAGCTTTCTTT.

The chain combines TRBV9 with TRBJ2-2, with TRBD2 identical over 10 bases. The germline V gene encodes CDR1 SGDLS and CDR2 YYNGEE. V shed 1 base and J 0 bases; nucleotides not matched to a gene: 6. The CDR3 length is 18 residues. CDR3 residues: CASSVQAGGFANTGELFF. CDR3 sequence (DNA): TGTGCCAGCAGCGTACAAGCGGGGGGGTTCGCGAACACCGGGGAGCTGTTTTTT.

The sample holds one count of this clone. The chain employs TRBV5-3 and TRBJ2-4, with 9 bases matching TRBD1. TRBV5-3 is treated as an ORF (open reading frame) with a function not yet certain. The V and J ends lost 3 bases and 8 bases, in that order; junction bases with no gene match: 3. CDR3 length equals 13 residues. The CDR3 sequence is CARSWGQGDIQYF. The CDR3 DNA sequence: TGTGCCAGAAGCTGGGGACAGGGCGACATTCAGTACTTC.

The chain recombines TRBV11-2 with TRBJ2-7, with D perhaps TRBD2 (7 bases). Germline V lookup: CDR1 SGHAT, CDR2 FQNNGV. Between the trimmed V and J ends, which lost 10 bases and 3 bases, there was a span of 13 bases. The CDR3 is 12 amino acids. The CDR3 region has the DNA TGTGCCACCGGCGGGGGCGGCTACGAGCAGTACTTC. It translates to CATGGGGYEQYF.

The chain joins TRBV5-6 to TRBJ2-5; D not resolved. Trimming removed 4 bases at V and 5 bases at J, with 9 bases between. The CDR3 spans 12 residues. Germline CDR1 SGHDT, CDR2 YYEEEE. The CDR3 DNA sequence: TGTGCCAGCAGCCTGCACAAGGAGACCCAGTACTTC. It codes for CASSLHKETQYF.

This clone has more than one count but fewer than ten. The chain recombines TRBV5-5 with TRBJ1-5; 8 bases align to TRBD1. CDR1 is SGHKS and CDR2 is YYEKEE in the germline V gene (reference sequence). This CDR3 is built from 17 residues. Trimming at V came to 1 base and at J to 2 bases, leaving 8 bases not matched to a gene. The CDR3 here is CASSLRPGGLRNQPQHF. The DNA for the CDR3 is TGTGCCAGCAGCTTGAGGCCAGGGGGCTTGCGCAATCAGCCCCAGCATTTT.

The V and J genes are TRBV7-2 and TRBJ2-2; D possibly corresponds to TRBD2 (6 bases). The V end was cut by 8 bases, the J end by 3 bases, with 13 bases between. The germline CDR1 and CDR2 sequences are SGHTA and FQGNSA. This CDR3 region has 14 residues. For the CDR3, the DNA is TGTGCCAGCCTCCGGGACTTATACACCGGGGAGCTGTTTTTT. This translates into CASLRDLYTGELFF.